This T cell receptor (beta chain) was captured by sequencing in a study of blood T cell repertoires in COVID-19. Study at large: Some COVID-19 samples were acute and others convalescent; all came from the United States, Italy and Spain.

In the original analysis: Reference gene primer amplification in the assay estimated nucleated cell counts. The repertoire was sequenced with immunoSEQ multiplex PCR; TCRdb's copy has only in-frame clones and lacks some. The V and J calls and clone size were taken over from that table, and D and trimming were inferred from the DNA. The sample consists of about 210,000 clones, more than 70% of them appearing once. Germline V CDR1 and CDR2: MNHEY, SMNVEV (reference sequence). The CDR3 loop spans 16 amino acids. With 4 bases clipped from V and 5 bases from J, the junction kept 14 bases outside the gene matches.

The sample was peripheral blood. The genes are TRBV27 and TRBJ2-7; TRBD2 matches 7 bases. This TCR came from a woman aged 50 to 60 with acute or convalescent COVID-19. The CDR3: CASSSFLREKQDEQYF. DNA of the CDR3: TGTGCCAGCAGTTCCTTTTTGCGGGAGAAGCAGGACGAGCAGTACTTC.